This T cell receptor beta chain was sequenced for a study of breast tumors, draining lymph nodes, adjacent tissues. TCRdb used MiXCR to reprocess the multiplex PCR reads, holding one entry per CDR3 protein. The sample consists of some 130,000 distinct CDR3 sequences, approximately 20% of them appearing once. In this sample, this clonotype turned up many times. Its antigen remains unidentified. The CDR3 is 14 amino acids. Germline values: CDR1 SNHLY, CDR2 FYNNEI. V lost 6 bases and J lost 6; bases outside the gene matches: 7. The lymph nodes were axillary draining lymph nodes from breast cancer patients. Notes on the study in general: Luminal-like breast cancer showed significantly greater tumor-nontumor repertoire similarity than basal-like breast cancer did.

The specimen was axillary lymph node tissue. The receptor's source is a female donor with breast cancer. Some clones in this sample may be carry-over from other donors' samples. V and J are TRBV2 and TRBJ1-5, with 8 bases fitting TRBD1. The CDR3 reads CASSQDRVFQPQHF. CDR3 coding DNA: TGTGCCAGCAGCCAGGACAGGGTGTTTCAGCCCCAGCATTTT.